The T cell receptor (beta chain) under discussion was sequenced for a study of blood T cell repertoires in COVID-19. Looking at the study overall: There were acute and convalescent COVID-19 samples, and they came from the United States, Italy and Spain.

Germline-derived CDR1 and CDR2 are LNHDA and SQIVND (reference sequence). This CDR3 has 15 amino acids. The V gene end was trimmed by 9 bases and the J gene end by 1 base; junction bases not matched to a gene: 8. Authors' processing steps: How many nucleated cells were present was estimated from reference gene primer amplification. Sequenced by immunoSEQ multiplex PCR; TCRdb stores in-frame clones only, minus some. Clone size and V and J calls were adopted from that table, with D and trimming inferred from the DNA. The table has some 170,000 clones, around 81% seen once. The chain has TRBV19 and TRBJ1-1, with 10 bases that match TRBD1. The clonotype was recovered from a woman aged 40 to 49 with COVID-19, enrolled during active disease. The sequencing sample was made of peripheral blood. CDR3 nucleotides: TGTGCCAGCGTGACAGGGGGCGCCGGGAACACTGAAGCTTTCTTT. It yields the protein CASVTGGAGNTEAFF.